Presented here are 20 T cell receptor beta chains from one specimen sequenced in a study of shared clonotypes between healthy human individuals. Assay used: immunoSEQ multiplex PCR; TCRdb lists only in-frame clones, some missing. The table records under 200,000 clones, roughly 93% of them present only once. The sample consisted of naive CD4+ T cells sorted from blood. As for subset: CD45RA+ positively selected. These receptors all come from a woman between 25 and 40 years old in good health.

This clone came up once. This chain joins TRBV6-1 and TRBJ2-1; 9 positions match TRBD1. V lost 6 bases, J lost 1 base, and 1 base stayed unmatched. The CDR3 runs 14 residues. Germline CDR1 MNHNS, CDR2 SASEGT. The CDR3 region is CASRQGASYNEQFF. The CDR3, as DNA: TGTGCCAGCAGACAGGGGGCGTCCTACAATGAGCAGTTCTTC.

V is TRBV5-1 and J is TRBJ2-7, with D possibly being TRBD1 (6 bases). CDR1 and CDR2 from the germline V gene are SGHRS and YFSETQ. V was clipped by 3 bases and J by 4 bases, with 17 bases between them. This CDR3 has 15 amino acids. This chain's CDR3 is CASSSKQTGNYEQYF. The CDR3 DNA sequence: TGCGCCAGCAGCTCGAAACAAACAGGGAATTACGAGCAGTACTTC.

The chain links TRBV28 to TRBJ1-2, with unresolved D. The length of the CDR3 is 12 residues. The ends were cut back, 4 bases at V and 7 bases at J, with 10 bases in the middle. Germline CDR1 MDHEN, CDR2 SYDVKM. The CDR3 nucleotides read TGTGCCAGCAGTTCCCCCACCAGTGGCTACACCTTC. Protein: CASSSPTSGYTF.

The chain recombines TRBV30 with TRBJ1-4, with D possibly TRBD1 on 5 matching bases. CDR3 length equals 17 residues. Between the trimmed V and J ends, which lost 7 bases and 0 bases, there was a span of 21 bases. Germline V gives CDR1 GTSNPN, CDR2 SVGIG (reference sequence). The CDR3 loop is CAYERAGKGATNEKLFF. In DNA, the CDR3 is TGTGCCTACGAGAGGGCAGGGAAGGGCGCAACTAATGAAAAACTGTTTTTT.

The chain uses TRBV30 and TRBJ1-1; possible D gene TRBD1, 5 bases. This CDR3 is built from 14 residues. V dropped 3 bases and J dropped 1 base, with 12 bases sitting between them. Germline CDR1 GTSNPN, CDR2 SVGIG (reference sequence). CDR3 sequence reads: CAWSAGTSNTEAFF. DNA of the CDR3: TGTGCCTGGAGCGCCGGGACCTCGAACACTGAAGCTTTCTTT. The entire variable domain, with the rest obtained from reference TRBV30 and TRBJ1-1, is as follows: SQTIHQWPATLVQPVGSPLSLECTVEGTSNPNLYWYRQAAGRGLQLLFYSVGIGQISSEVPQNLSASRPQDRQFILSSKKLLLSDSGFYLCAWSAGTSNTEAFFGQGTRLTVV.

The chain has TRBV9 and TRBJ2-6; D may correspond to TRBD1 or TRBD2 (6 bases each). CDR3 length equals 18 residues. V dropped 0 bases and J dropped 2 bases, with 15 bases sitting between them. Germline V gene data show CDR1 as SGDLS and CDR2 as YYNGEE. The CDR3 protein is CASSVEGGSAAGANVLTF. The CDR3 DNA is TGTGCCAGCAGCGTAGAGGGGGGCTCGGCTGCTGGGGCCAACGTCCTGACTTTC.

The V and J genes are TRBV29-1 and TRBJ1-3; D ambiguous. Germline V gene sequence: CDR1 SQVTM, CDR2 ANQGSEA. The V gene lost 3 bases and the J gene lost 0 bases, with 6 bases spanning the gap. The CDR3 sequence is 13 residues long. As DNA, the CDR3 is TGCAGCGTTGACTCGAGCTCTGGAAACACCATATATTTT. Its translation is CSVDSSSGNTIYF. Supplemented by reference TRBV29-1 and TRBJ1-3, the full variable domain reads SAVISQKPSRDICQRGTSLTIQCQVDSQVTMMFWYRQQPGQSLTLIATANQGSEATYESGFVIDKFPISRPNLTFSTLTVSNMSPEDSSIYLCSVDSSSGNTIYFGEGSWLTVV.

This chain joins TRBV18 and TRBJ2-1, with D perhaps TRBD2 (5 bases). Trimming left V 3 bases short and J 3 bases short, with 15 bases between. Germline loops: CDR1 KGHSH, CDR2 LQKENI. The CDR3 sequence is 16 residues long. The CDR3 DNA reads TGTGCCAGCTCACCGAGTCAGGACGGACTCTACAATGAGCAGTTCTTC. This gives the protein CASSPSQDGLYNEQFF.

This clone was seen a single time. The V call is TRBV19, the J call TRBJ1-5; the D is unclear. Trimming stripped 0 bases from V and 4 bases from J, with 13 bases between. CDR1 is LNHDA and CDR2 is SQIVND in the germline V gene (reference sequence). This CDR3 region has 16 residues. In nucleotides, the CDR3 is TGTGCCAGTAGTATAGATCTTGGTGGCAGAAATCAGCCCCAGCATTTT. Its translation: CASSIDLGGRNQPQHF.

This chain joins TRBV28 and TRBJ1-3, with 8 bases that match TRBD1. This CDR3 is 15 amino acids long. The V and J ends lost 2 bases and 4 bases, in that order; junction bases with no gene match: 4. From germline, CDR1 is MDHEN and CDR2 SYDVKM. CDR3 nucleotide sequence: TGTGCCAGCAGTTTAACCAGGGGGCTCGGAAACACCATATATTTT. As protein: CASSLTRGLGNTIYF.

The J gene is TRBJ2-5, the V gene TRBV4-2, with TRBD2 matching over 7 bases. Germline assignment: CDR1 LGHNA and CDR2 YNFKEQ. This CDR3 has 16 amino acids. The V and J ends lost 1 base and 0 bases, in that order; junction bases with no gene match: 5. CDR3 nucleotides: TGTGCCAGCAGCCAAGTTAGCGGGTATAACCAAGAGACCCAGTACTTC. It is translated as CASSQVSGYNQETQYF.

J is TRBJ1-1 and V is TRBV19, with TRBD1 as a possible D gene (5 bases). The CDR3 runs 14 residues. CDR1 and CDR2 (germline): LNHDA, SQIVND (reference sequence). V was clipped by 7 bases and J by 1 base, with 13 bases between them. The CDR3 here is CASTPSQGNTEAFF. The CDR3 nucleotides read TGTGCCAGTACCCCATCGCAGGGGAACACTGAAGCTTTCTTT.

The chain couples TRBV27 to TRBJ2-1; 10 bases fit TRBD2. This CDR3 has 14 residues. The V gene end was trimmed by 7 bases and the J gene end by 8 bases; junction bases not matched to a gene: 8. Per the germline V gene, CDR1 is MNHEY and CDR2 is SMNVEV (reference sequence). The CDR3 protein is CASTNSGRSDEQFF. CDR3 sequence (DNA): TGTGCCAGCACCAATAGCGGGAGGAGCGATGAGCAGTTCTTC.

Points on this clone: Compared with germline, one end of the junction differs, possibly owing to a read error. This chain joins TRBV20-1 and TRBJ1-2; 7 nucleotides match TRBD1. This CDR3 spans 11 amino acids. The germline V gene encodes CDR1 DFQATT and CDR2 SNEGSKA (reference sequence). CDR3 residues: CSASTPGQTSF. Here the CDR3 DNA reads TGCAGTGCTAGCACCCCGGGACAGACCTCCTTC.

The CDR3 bases are TGTGCCAGCAGCTTAGCGGCAGGAGCTGGAGCTTTCTTT. It codes for CASSLAAGAGAFF. V usage is TRBV7-9 and J usage is TRBJ1-1; D remains unclear. Germline V gives CDR1 SEHNR, CDR2 FQNEAQ (reference sequence). With 0 bases removed from V and 10 bases from J, the gap between germline ends came to 12 bases. The CDR3 is 13 amino acids.

The rearrangement links TRBV18 to TRBJ2-7; a weak D match, TRBD2 (6 bases). The germline gives CDR1 KGHSH, CDR2 LQKENI. V was pared by 3 bases and J by 2 bases, with 11 bases between. The length of the CDR3 is 14 residues. Here the CDR3 reads CASSPLATPYEQYF. The CDR3 DNA is TGTGCCAGCTCACCCCTAGCGACGCCCTACGAGCAGTACTTC. Full variable domain (missing parts from reference TRBV18 and TRBJ2-7): NAGVMQNPRHLVRRRGQEARLRCSPMKGHSHVYWYRQLPEEGLKFMVYLQKENIIDESGMPKERFSAEFPKEGPSILRIQQVVRGDSAAYFCASSPLATPYEQYFGPGTRLTVT.

The rearrangement joins TRBV25-1 to TRBJ1-5, with TRBD1 identical over 7 bases. The ends lost 5 bases at V and 4 bases at J; junction bases unmatched: 8. Germline loops: CDR1 MGHDK, CDR2 SYGVNS. This CDR3 is built from 15 residues. In nucleotides, the CDR3 is TGTGCCAGCAGTAGAGACAGGGTTCGAAATCAGCCCCAGCATTTT. Encoded protein: CASSRDRVRNQPQHF.

CDR3 protein: CASSLGRSTYEQYF. In DNA, the CDR3 is TGTGCCAGCAGCTTAGGTCGATCTACCTACGAGCAGTACTTC. V and J are TRBV7-9 and TRBJ2-5; the D is unclear. The assigned J gene may be wrong: the sequence end matches TRBJ2-7 better. The CDR3 consists of 14 residues. The V gene's germline CDR1 is SEHNR and CDR2 FQNEAQ (reference sequence).

The chain uses TRBV6-1 and TRBJ1-5, with a weak D call TRBD1 (6 bases). Germline loops: CDR1 MNHNS, CDR2 SASEGT. CDR3 length: 15 residues. V lost 2 bases and J 0 bases, leaving 8 bases between the germline ends. CDR3 sequence reads: CASSERTVSNQPQHF. CDR3 nucleotides: TGTGCCAGCAGTGAAAGGACAGTTAGCAATCAGCCCCAGCATTTT.

V is TRBV11-2 and J is TRBJ2-5; D not resolved. TRBJ2-7 matches the DNA end more closely, so the J call is doubtful. The CDR3 is 13 residues long. Germline CDR1 SGHAT, CDR2 FQNNGV. The CDR3 nucleotides are TGTGCCAGCAGCTTGGCCGGTATCTACGAGCAGTACTTC. Translation gives CASSLAGIYEQYF.